This T cell receptor (beta chain) was captured by sequencing in a study of cytomegalovirus exposure and HLA in healthy donors. Study-wide context: Early release data held 75 million to 100 million unique TCRs from HLA-typed donors. Notes on the study in general: Some TCR beta chains (more than 150 of them) were listed as cytomegalovirus-associated.

A note on this clone: The antigen remains unidentified.

The PCR used 60 Vbeta and 13 Jbeta primers. The protocol was immunoSEQ multiplex PCR, while the TCRdb copy is restricted to in-frame clones and leaves out a portion. The sample shows approximately 110,000 clones, around 81% of them seen only once. This TCR was sampled from a woman aged 25 to 45 in good health and CMV-seronegative. The sequenced sample consisted of PBMCs.

The CDR3 bases are TGTGCCAGCAGTCGACAGGGGGCACGAGGCTACACCTTC. Its protein is CASSRQGARGYTF. This chain connects TRBV6-5 to TRBJ1-2, with 10 bases that match TRBD1. The CDR3 loop spans 13 amino acids. J lost 8 bases, V lost 5 bases, and 5 bases had no gene match. CDR1 MNHEY and CDR2 SVGAGI come from the germline V gene.